This T cell receptor (beta chain) was found in a study of blood T cell repertoires in COVID-19. As for the study in general: From the United States, Italy and Spain came samples of acute and convalescent COVID-19.

V lost 6 bases, J lost 2 bases, and 2 bases stayed unmatched. Germline values: CDR1 MNHEY, CDR2 SVGAGI. The CDR3 length is 15 residues. All enrollees were roughly 18 to 95 years old and from around 25 US areas. This clone was detected a few times. Measured with immunoSEQ multiplex PCR; TCRdb has only the in-frame clones, and not every one. The table shows under 200,000 clones, with about 88% occurring only once. The clonotype originates from a young woman who had recovered from COVID-19. The chain uses TRBV6-5 and TRBJ2-3, with TRBD2 identical over 13 bases. Material: PBMCs or T cells enriched from blood (not recorded which). This chain's CDR3 is CASRGLAGSTDTQYF. The CDR3 nucleotides are TGTGCCAGCAGGGGACTAGCGGGATCCACAGATACGCAGTATTTT.